This T cell receptor beta chain appears in the sequencing data of a study of blood T cells in healthy people across ages. They isolated at least 6.5 million PBMCs from each sample. On this clonotype: Its specificity is not known.

For the second PCR, which ran for about 7 to 11 cycles, a sample-barcoded 5' primer and a J-beta primer mix were used. TCRdb re-derived calls from the 5' RACE reads in MiXCR, one entry per CDR3 protein. The sample lists about 680,000 distinct CDR3 sequences; around half were seen once. The germline V gene encodes CDR1 SGHAT and CDR2 FQNNGV. This CDR3 region has 14 residues. The trim removed 5 bases at V and 2 bases at J, leaving 4 bases unmatched. Overall study findings and caveats: More naive CD4+ cells and higher diversity marked long-lived donors relative to aged donors.

The chain uses TRBV11-2 and TRBJ2-3; 7 bases match TRBD1. The sequence was collected from a woman aged 60-75 years in good health. Source material: blood. This CDR3 is CASSDREPTDTQYF. Here the CDR3 DNA reads TGTGCCAGCAGCGACAGGGAGCCCACAGATACGCAGTATTTT.